This T cell receptor (beta chain) stems from a study of control samples from healthy donors and cancer patients. The method was immunoSEQ multiplex PCR; TCRdb's version includes in-frame clones alone and lacks a portion of them. The sample has about 120,000 clones, 87% seen once; the top ten hold just under 3%. The CDR3 has 15 residues. The germline V gene has CDR1 MDHEN and CDR2 SYDVKM. Between the trimmed V and J ends, which lost 5 bases and 4 bases, there was a span of 17 bases. The sequence derives from a man aged 55 to 70 in good health. Sequenced input: blood. J is TRBJ2-5 and V is TRBV28; D is unclear. CDR3 in DNA: TGTGCCAGCAGTCACCCCTCACGGACGGGAGAGACCCAGTACTTC. It codes for CASSHPSRTGETQYF.